The entry below describes one T cell receptor (beta chain). Its antigen is currently unknown. The sample comes from a study of monozygotic twins with inflammatory bowel disease. Regarding the study as a whole: Comparison of concordant versus discordant twins revealed no difference in repertoire similarity, possibly due to limited power. Immunosuppressive treatment differences may have increased patient repertoire variability. Among IBD patients, TCRbeta diversity (inverse Simpson) was lower than in healthy co-twins.

TCRdb processed the 5' RACE reads again and assigns one entry to each CDR3 protein, with no DNA. Recorded for this sample: about 450,000 distinct CDR3 sequences. The V gene's germline CDR1 is SGDLS and CDR2 YYNGEE. CDR3 length equals 15 residues. The chain recombines TRBV9 with TRBJ2-5; the TCRdb D gene call, TRBD2, has no DNA to confirm it. The sequence was collected from a human donor with ulcerative colitis or Crohn's disease, or a healthy co-twin of an affected twin (not recorded which). Sequenced material: blood. The chain's CDR3 is CASSSLAGYQETQYF.